The rows below give T cell receptor beta chains drawn from one sample of a study of response to subunit inactivated influenza vaccine. TCRdb reanalysed the RT-PCR reads using MiXCR and keeps one entry per CDR3 protein. The table has about 800,000 distinct CDR3 sequences, over 20% seen once. The sample here was PBMCs from blood, taken less than 6 days after vaccination. These receptor sequences come from a man aged 50 to 59 who received an inactivated influenza vaccine. CDR3s include the opening cysteine and the closing phenylalanine or tryptophan. The order of the fields is clone size, V gene, CDR3 length, J gene, D gene, CDR3 DNA, CDR3 protein. A D gene is named only where the DNA matches it firmly. For some rows the clone size is stated as once, few or many, or as a class when expanded; others skip it.

clone size: few; V gene: TRBV7-2; CDR3 length: 14; J gene: TRBJ2-7; D gene: -; CDR3 DNA: TGTGCCAGCAGCTACAACGCGGGTTTCGACGAGCAGTACTTC; CDR3 protein: CASSYNAGFDEQYF
clone size: -; V gene: TRBV4-2; CDR3 length: 15; J gene: TRBJ1-4; D gene: TRBD1; CDR3 DNA: TGTGCCAGCAGCCAAGTCGGACAGGGTAGGGAAAAACTGTTTTTT; CDR3 protein: CASSQVGQGREKLFF
clone size: few; V gene: TRBV11-2; CDR3 length: 14; J gene: TRBJ2-5; D gene: TRBD1; CDR3 DNA: TGTGCCAGCGGAACCGGGACAGCGAAAGGGACCCAGTACTTC; CDR3 protein: CASGTGTAKGTQYF
clone size: -; V gene: TRBV4-1; CDR3 length: 13; J gene: TRBJ2-1; D gene: -; CDR3 DNA: TGCGCCAGCAGCCAAGTGGCCCAGACGGGGCAGTTCTTC; CDR3 protein: CASSQVAQTGQFF
clone size: -; V gene: TRBV5-1; CDR3 length: 15; J gene: TRBJ1-2; D gene: TRBD1; CDR3 DNA: TGCGCCAGCAGCTCCGAGGGACAGGGGATCGGTGGCTACACCTTC; CDR3 protein: CASSSEGQGIGGYTF
clone size: many; V gene: TRBV10-3; CDR3 length: 13; J gene: TRBJ2-7; D gene: -; CDR3 DNA: TGTGCCATCAGTGAGTCCGGGGGTCGCGAGCAGTACTTC; CDR3 protein: CAISESGGREQYF
clone size: -; V gene: TRBV5-1; CDR3 length: 13; J gene: TRBJ1-1; D gene: -; CDR3 DNA: TGCGCCAGCGGACAAAGGGGGAACACTGAAGCTTTCTTT; CDR3 protein: CASGQRGNTEAFF
clone size: few; V gene: TRBV4-1; CDR3 length: 16; J gene: TRBJ1-2; D gene: TRBD1; CDR3 DNA: TGCGCCAGCAGCCAAGGGGACAGGGGATTAACTAATGGCTACACCTTC; CDR3 protein: CASSQGDRGLTNGYTF
clone size: few; V gene: TRBV10-3; CDR3 length: 13; J gene: TRBJ2-5; D gene: -; CDR3 DNA: TGTGCCATCAGTGGGACAGATCAAGAGACCCAGTACTTC; CDR3 protein: CAISGTDQETQYF
clone size: -; V gene: TRBV20-1; CDR3 length: 17; J gene: TRBJ1-6; D gene: -; CDR3 DNA: TGCAGTGCTAGAGATCCCGGACAGCCTCGTTTTGAAACACCCCTCCACTTT; CDR3 protein: CSARDPGQPRFETPLHF
clone size: few; V gene: TRBV10-3; CDR3 length: 14; J gene: TRBJ2-5; D gene: -; CDR3 DNA: TGTGCCATCCGAAGGGACAAAATCCAAGAGACCCAGTACTTC; CDR3 protein: CAIRRDKIQETQYF
clone size: -; V gene: TRBV15; CDR3 length: 16; J gene: TRBJ1-6; D gene: -; CDR3 DNA: TGTGCCACCAGCAGATCCACCCCGGGGTATAATTCACCCCTCCACTTT; CDR3 protein: CATSRSTPGYNSPLHF
clone size: few; V gene: TRBV12-3/TRBV12-4; CDR3 length: 15; J gene: TRBJ2-7; D gene: TRBD1; CDR3 DNA: TGTGCCAGCAGTTCACCCTCGACAGGGTCTCACGAGCAGTACTTC; CDR3 protein: CASSSPSTGSHEQYF
clone size: -; V gene: TRBV11-2; CDR3 length: 13; J gene: TRBJ1-2; D gene: -; CDR3 DNA: TGTGCCAGCAGCCTTGGGCAGGGAGCCGGCTACACCTTC; CDR3 protein: CASSLGQGAGYTF
clone size: many; V gene: TRBV29-1; CDR3 length: 13; J gene: TRBJ2-7; D gene: -; CDR3 DNA: TGCAGCGTTGTCTGGAGGGCGGCCTACGAGCAGTACTTC; CDR3 protein: CSVVWRAAYEQYF
clone size: few; V gene: TRBV10-3; CDR3 length: 12; J gene: TRBJ2-7; D gene: -; CDR3 DNA: TGTGCCATCAGTCGGACGGAAAACGAGCAGTACTTC; CDR3 protein: CAISRTENEQYF
clone size: -; V gene: TRBV29-1; CDR3 length: 13; J gene: TRBJ2-7; D gene: -; CDR3 DNA: TGCAGCGTTGTGGCCGGGGGCGGCTACGAGCAGTACTTC; CDR3 protein: CSVVAGGGYEQYF
clone size: -; V gene: TRBV7-6; CDR3 length: 15; J gene: TRBJ2-1; D gene: -; CDR3 DNA: TGTGCCAGCAGCTTCGGTGGCACAGGGATAAATGAGCAGTTCTTC; CDR3 protein: CASSFGGTGINEQFF
clone size: few; V gene: TRBV28; CDR3 length: 12; J gene: TRBJ2-5; D gene: -; CDR3 DNA: TGTGCCAGCGGGGGGGGCGGAGAGACCCAGTACTTC; CDR3 protein: CASGGGGETQYF
clone size: once; V gene: TRBV9; CDR3 length: 16; J gene: TRBJ2-7; D gene: TRBD1; CDR3 DNA: TGTGCCAGCAGCGTAGAACCGGGACAGGGTTCCTACGAGCAGTACTTC; CDR3 protein: CASSVEPGQGSYEQYF
clone size: few; V gene: TRBV3-1; CDR3 length: 15; J gene: TRBJ2-7; D gene: -; CDR3 DNA: TGTGCCAGCAGCCAAGTCCAGGGAGGCGCCTACGAGCAGTACTTC; CDR3 protein: CASSQVQGGAYEQYF
clone size: many; V gene: TRBV5-1; CDR3 length: 14; J gene: TRBJ2-7; D gene: TRBD2; CDR3 DNA: TGCGCCAGCAGCTTGACTAGCGGCCCCTACGAGCAGTACTTC; CDR3 protein: CASSLTSGPYEQYF
clone size: -; V gene: TRBV6-1; CDR3 length: 15; J gene: TRBJ2-3; D gene: TRBD1; CDR3 DNA: TGTGCCAGCAGCCGCCGGGACAGGGGCAGAGATACGCAGTATTTT; CDR3 protein: CASSRRDRGRDTQYF
clone size: many; V gene: TRBV7-9; CDR3 length: 14; J gene: TRBJ1-2; D gene: TRBD1; CDR3 DNA: TGTGCCAGCAGCGAATCCGGGACAGGGGATGGCTACACCTTC; CDR3 protein: CASSESGTGDGYTF
clone size: -; V gene: TRBV7-4; CDR3 length: 17; J gene: TRBJ1-5; D gene: TRBD1; CDR3 DNA: TGTGCCAGCAGCTTCCTTGGACAGGGGGCCCCCAATCAGCCCCAGCATTTT; CDR3 protein: CASSFLGQGAPNQPQHF
clone size: -; V gene: TRBV20-1; CDR3 length: 13; J gene: TRBJ2-7; D gene: -; CDR3 DNA: TGCAGTGCTAGAGGCAGGGGCACCTACGAGCAGTACTTC; CDR3 protein: CSARGRGTYEQYF
clone size: -; V gene: TRBV29-1; CDR3 length: 12; J gene: TRBJ2-5; D gene: TRBD2; CDR3 DNA: TGCAGCGGGCTGTCAGGGACTAAGACCCAGTACTTC; CDR3 protein: CSGLSGTKTQYF
clone size: few; V gene: TRBV25-1; CDR3 length: 13; J gene: TRBJ1-1; D gene: -; CDR3 DNA: TGTGCCAGCAGTGGGGGGTGGGTCACTGAAGCTTTCTTT; CDR3 protein: CASSGGWVTEAFF
clone size: few; V gene: TRBV11-2; CDR3 length: 15; J gene: TRBJ2-4; D gene: -; CDR3 DNA: TGTGCCAGCAGCGAGGTTCCGGGGTCCAAAAACATTCAGTACTTC; CDR3 protein: CASSEVPGSKNIQYF
clone size: -; V gene: TRBV27; CDR3 length: 15; J gene: TRBJ2-1; D gene: TRBD2; CDR3 DNA: TGTGCCAGCAGTTTTGGCGGGGGGCGTTACAATGAGCAGTTCTTC; CDR3 protein: CASSFGGGRYNEQFF
clone size: few; V gene: TRBV24-1; CDR3 length: 9; J gene: TRBJ2-7; D gene: -; CDR3 DNA: TGTGCCACCACCTACGAGCAGTACTTC; CDR3 protein: CATTYEQYF
clone size: many; V gene: TRBV10-3; CDR3 length: 15; J gene: TRBJ1-1; D gene: -; CDR3 DNA: TGTGCCATCAGTGAGTCGGGACCGATGAACACTGAAGCTTTCTTT; CDR3 protein: CAISESGPMNTEAFF
clone size: few; V gene: TRBV5-6; CDR3 length: 14; J gene: TRBJ2-5; D gene: TRBD1; CDR3 DNA: TGTGCCAGCAGCTTAGGGACAGGAGGATCGGCCCAGTACTTC; CDR3 protein: CASSLGTGGSAQYF
clone size: few; V gene: TRBV9; CDR3 length: 15; J gene: TRBJ1-5; D gene: -; CDR3 DNA: TGTGCCAGCAGCGTGGGGGTAGGGCCAGAACAGCCCCAGCATTTT; CDR3 protein: CASSVGVGPEQPQHF
clone size: -; V gene: TRBV5-1; CDR3 length: 15; J gene: TRBJ2-1; D gene: -; CDR3 DNA: TGCGCCAGCAGCTTGCTCTTTAGCTCCTACAATGAGCAGTTCTTC; CDR3 protein: CASSLLFSSYNEQFF
clone size: few; V gene: TRBV7-9; CDR3 length: 15; J gene: TRBJ2-1; D gene: TRBD2; CDR3 DNA: TGTGCCAGCAGCCCACCCGGGGGGAATTACAATGAGCAGTTCTTC; CDR3 protein: CASSPPGGNYNEQFF
clone size: many; V gene: TRBV12-3/TRBV12-4; CDR3 length: 14; J gene: TRBJ2-7; D gene: TRBD2; CDR3 DNA: TGTGCCAGCAACCCCTCGGGGGGGTCCTACGAGCAGTACTTC; CDR3 protein: CASNPSGGSYEQYF
clone size: few; V gene: TRBV5-1; CDR3 length: 16; J gene: TRBJ2-3; D gene: TRBD2; CDR3 DNA: TGCGCCAGCAGGCCAGGGACTAGCGGAAGCACAGATACGCAGTATTTT; CDR3 protein: CASRPGTSGSTDTQYF
clone size: many; V gene: TRBV29-1; CDR3 length: 12; J gene: TRBJ2-7; D gene: -; CDR3 DNA: TGCAGCGTCACAGGGAGCGGGTACGAGCAGTACTTC; CDR3 protein: CSVTGSGYEQYF
clone size: -; V gene: TRBV15; CDR3 length: 16; J gene: TRBJ2-3; D gene: -; CDR3 DNA: TGTGCCACCAGCAGAGTTGGAGGGGGAGGCACAGATACGCAGTATTTT; CDR3 protein: CATSRVGGGGTDTQYF
clone size: -; V gene: TRBV6-1; CDR3 length: 16; J gene: TRBJ1-4; D gene: TRBD1; CDR3 DNA: TGTGCCAGCAGCCGCGGACAGGGTGGGACTAATGAAAAACTGTTTTTT; CDR3 protein: CASSRGQGGTNEKLFF
clone size: few; V gene: TRBV20-1; CDR3 length: 14; J gene: TRBJ1-2; D gene: -; CDR3 DNA: TGCAGTGCTAGAGTTTGGGGGATCGGCTATGGCTACACCTTC; CDR3 protein: CSARVWGIGYGYTF
clone size: -; V gene: TRBV21-1; CDR3 length: 15; J gene: TRBJ2-1; D gene: -; CDR3 DNA: TGTGCCAGCAGCAAAGTTAGACTAGCGGCTAATGAGCAGTTCTTC; CDR3 protein: CASSKVRLAANEQFF
clone size: -; V gene: TRBV7-9; CDR3 length: 12; J gene: TRBJ2-3; D gene: TRBD1; CDR3 DNA: TGTGCCAGCAGTCAGCCGGACAGGTCGCAGTATTTT; CDR3 protein: CASSQPDRSQYF
clone size: -; V gene: TRBV5-5; CDR3 length: 11; J gene: TRBJ1-1; D gene: -; CDR3 DNA: TGTGCCAGCACCGAACACACTGAAGCTTTCTTT; CDR3 protein: CASTEHTEAFF
clone size: -; V gene: TRBV20-1; CDR3 length: 18; J gene: TRBJ2-6; D gene: TRBD1; CDR3 DNA: TGCAGTGCGCAATCGGGACAGGGAAACCCATCTGGGGCCAACGTCCTGACTTTC; CDR3 protein: CSAQSGQGNPSGANVLTF
clone size: -; V gene: TRBV29-1; CDR3 length: 13; J gene: TRBJ1-3; D gene: -; CDR3 DNA: TGCAGCGTCCTCTTATCCTCTGGAAACACCATATATTTT; CDR3 protein: CSVLLSSGNTIYF
clone size: many; V gene: TRBV20-1; CDR3 length: 15; J gene: TRBJ2-7; D gene: -; CDR3 DNA: TGCAGTGCCGACGGGCACGGGACACCCTCCTACGAGCAGTACTTC; CDR3 protein: CSADGHGTPSYEQYF
clone size: many; V gene: TRBV7-2; CDR3 length: 14; J gene: TRBJ2-2; D gene: TRBD1; CDR3 DNA: TGTGCCAGCAGCCCCCCAGACAGGGCCGGGGAGCTGTTTTTT; CDR3 protein: CASSPPDRAGELFF
clone size: few; V gene: TRBV20-1; CDR3 length: 14; J gene: TRBJ2-5; D gene: TRBD2; CDR3 DNA: TGCAGTGCTAGTACTAGCGGCCTGCAAGAGACCCAGTACTTC; CDR3 protein: CSASTSGLQETQYF
clone size: few; V gene: TRBV6-5; CDR3 length: 17; J gene: TRBJ2-3; D gene: TRBD2; CDR3 DNA: TGTGCCAGCAGTAACTTTTTAGCGGGAGTGGACACAGATACGCAGTATTTT; CDR3 protein: CASSNFLAGVDTDTQYF
clone size: -; V gene: TRBV12-3/TRBV12-4; CDR3 length: 16; J gene: TRBJ1-4; D gene: -; CDR3 DNA: TGTGCCAGCAGTTCCCTCTACAGGGCGACTAATGAAAAACTGTTTTTT; CDR3 protein: CASSSLYRATNEKLFF
clone size: few; V gene: TRBV28; CDR3 length: 11; J gene: TRBJ2-7; D gene: -; CDR3 DNA: TGTGCCAGCACCGAACAGGGATTTCGGTACTTC; CDR3 protein: CASTEQGFRYF
clone size: -; V gene: TRBV9; CDR3 length: 16; J gene: TRBJ2-6; D gene: -; CDR3 DNA: TGTGCCAGCAGCTCCAGACGCAACTCTGGGGCCAACGTCCTGACTTTC; CDR3 protein: CASSSRRNSGANVLTF
clone size: few; V gene: TRBV7-3; CDR3 length: 16; J gene: TRBJ2-5; D gene: TRBD1; CDR3 DNA: TGTGCCAGCAGCCTCACACATGGACAGGGTCTCGAGACCCAGTACTTC; CDR3 protein: CASSLTHGQGLETQYF
clone size: -; V gene: TRBV6-5; CDR3 length: 12; J gene: TRBJ2-6; D gene: -; CDR3 DNA: TGTGTCACCCAGACCGGGGCCAACGTCCTGACTTTC; CDR3 protein: CVTQTGANVLTF
clone size: few; V gene: TRBV3-1; CDR3 length: 15; J gene: TRBJ2-1; D gene: -; CDR3 DNA: TGTGCCAGCAGCGATCCTGACGTACTAGACAATGAGCAGTTCTTC; CDR3 protein: CASSDPDVLDNEQFF
clone size: -; V gene: TRBV18; CDR3 length: 14; J gene: TRBJ2-5; D gene: TRBD1; CDR3 DNA: TGTGCCAGCTCACCATTGGACAGGGGAGAGACCCAGTACTTC; CDR3 protein: CASSPLDRGETQYF